This entry concerns a single TCR beta chain. Its target is not known. These data come from a study of OX40 agonist ivuxolimab in advanced cancers. Looking at the study overall: While on treatment, patients had intravenous ivuxolimab at 0.01 to 10 mg/kg every 2 weeks.

Overall study findings and caveats: Researchers report that CD8+ T cells had, on average, more expanded clones than CD4+. Some of the lowest clonal expansion was seen in partial responders at 0.1-3.0 mg/kg. Certain nonresponders likewise exhibited a low normalized T-cell clonal expansion.

The method was immunoSEQ multiplex PCR; TCRdb's version includes in-frame clones alone and lacks a portion of them. Counted here are just under 85,000 clones, around four fifths occurring once; the ten biggest clones make up approximately 2.6%. Sequenced material: CD4+ or CD8+ T cells sorted from blood, taken in a trial of the OX40 agonist ivuxolimab. This TCR was recovered from an adult with an advanced solid tumor such as melanoma, head and neck, liver or kidney cancer.

The CDR3 loop reads CASGRTYGTGDFTGELFF. CDR3 sequence (DNA): TGTGCTAGTGGTCGCACTTACGGGACAGGGGACTTCACCGGGGAGCTGTTTTTT. This rearrangement joins TRBV12-5 to TRBJ2-2; TRBD1 aligns across 10 bases. Trimming took 5 bases from V and 4 from J; bases not matched to a gene: 13. Germline V CDR1 and CDR2: LGHNT, FRNRAP. This CDR3 is built from 18 residues.